The 2 T cell receptor beta chains below come from one sample, sequenced in a study of cytomegalovirus exposure and HLA in healthy donors. Use of 60 Vbeta and 13 Jbeta primers characterized the PCR. Sequenced by immunoSEQ multiplex PCR; TCRdb stores in-frame clones only, minus some. The sample carries roughly 120,000 clones, around 78% recorded once. Sequences were obtained from PBMCs. These receptors all stem from a man aged 40-49 years in good health and CMV-seronegative.

The chain's CDR3 is CASSLGGWDQFF. The CDR3 DNA is TGCGCCAGCAGCTTGGGAGGGTGGGATCAGTTCTTC. The chain has TRBV5-1 and TRBJ2-1; weak D call: TRBD2 (5 bases). This CDR3 has 12 residues. Trimming took 0 bases from V and 13 from J, leaving 11 bases between them. The germline V gene encodes CDR1 SGHRS and CDR2 YFSETQ.

A single count supports this clone. The gene calls are TRBV19 and TRBJ1-6; D gene uncertain. Trimming took 5 bases from V and 8 from J, leaving 19 bases between them. CDR1 is LNHDA and CDR2 is SQIVND in the germline V gene (reference sequence). This CDR3 is built from 16 residues. The CDR3 coding sequence is TGTGCCAGTAGTGGAAATAAGCGCCAGACGGATTCACCCCTCCACTTT. Translation: CASSGNKRQTDSPLHF.